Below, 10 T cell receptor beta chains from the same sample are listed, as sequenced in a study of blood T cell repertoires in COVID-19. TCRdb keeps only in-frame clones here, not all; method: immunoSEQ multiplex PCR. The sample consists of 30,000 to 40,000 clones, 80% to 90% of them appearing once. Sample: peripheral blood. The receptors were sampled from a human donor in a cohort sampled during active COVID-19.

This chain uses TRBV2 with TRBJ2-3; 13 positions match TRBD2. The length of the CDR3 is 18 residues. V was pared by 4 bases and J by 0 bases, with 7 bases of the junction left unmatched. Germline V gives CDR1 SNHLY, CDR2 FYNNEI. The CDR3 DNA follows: TGTGCCAGCAGTGGACTAGCGGGGGGCCGAGAGAGCACAGATACGCAGTATTTT. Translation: CASSGLAGGRESTDTQYF.

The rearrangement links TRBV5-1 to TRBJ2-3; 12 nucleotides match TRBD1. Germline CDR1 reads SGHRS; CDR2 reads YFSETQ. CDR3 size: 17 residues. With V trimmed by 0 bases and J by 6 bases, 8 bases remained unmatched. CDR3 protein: CASSLVPGQGASDTQYF. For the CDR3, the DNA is TGCGCCAGCAGCTTGGTCCCGGGACAGGGGGCATCGGATACGCAGTATTTT.

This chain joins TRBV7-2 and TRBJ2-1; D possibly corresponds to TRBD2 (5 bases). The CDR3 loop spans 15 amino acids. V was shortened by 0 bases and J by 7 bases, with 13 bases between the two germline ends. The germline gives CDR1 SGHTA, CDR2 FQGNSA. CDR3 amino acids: CASSLAVLARNEQFF. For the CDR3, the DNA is TGTGCCAGCAGCTTAGCCGTCCTAGCCCGAAATGAGCAGTTCTTC.

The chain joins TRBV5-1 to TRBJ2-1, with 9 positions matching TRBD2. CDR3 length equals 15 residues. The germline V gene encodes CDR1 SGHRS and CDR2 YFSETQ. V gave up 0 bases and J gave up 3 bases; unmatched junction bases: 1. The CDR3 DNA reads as TGCGCCAGCAGCTTGGGAGCGGGGGGCTACAATGAGCAGTTCTTC. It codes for CASSLGAGGYNEQFF.

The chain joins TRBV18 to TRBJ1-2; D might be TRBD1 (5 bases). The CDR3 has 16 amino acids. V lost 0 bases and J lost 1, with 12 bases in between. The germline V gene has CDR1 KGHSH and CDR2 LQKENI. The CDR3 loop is CASSPPGVGFNYGYTF. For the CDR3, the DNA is TGTGCCAGCTCACCACCAGGGGTAGGTTTTAACTATGGCTACACCTTC.

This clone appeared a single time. The CDR3 DNA is TGTGCCAGCAGTTCCCCGGAAGGCGGTCAGCCCCAGCATTTT. Protein sequence: CASSSPEGGQPQHF. V usage is TRBV6-6 and J usage is TRBJ1-5; D gene ambiguous. The V gene's germline CDR1 is MNHNY and CDR2 SVGAGI (reference sequence). The CDR3 totals 14 residues. V shed 4 bases and J shed 6 bases, with 13 bases lying between them.

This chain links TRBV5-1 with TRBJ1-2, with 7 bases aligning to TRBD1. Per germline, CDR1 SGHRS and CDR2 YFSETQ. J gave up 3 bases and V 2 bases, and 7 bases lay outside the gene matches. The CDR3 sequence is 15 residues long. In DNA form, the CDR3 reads TGCGCCAGCAGCTTCGGGGCAGGGGGAGACTATGGCTACACCTTC. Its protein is CASSFGAGGDYGYTF. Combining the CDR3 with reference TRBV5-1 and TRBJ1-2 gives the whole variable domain KAGVTQTPRYLIKTRGQQVTLSCSPISGHRSVSWYQQTPGQGLQFLFEYFSETQRNKGNFPGRFSGRQFSNSRSEMNVSTLELGDSALYLCASSFGAGGDYGYTFGSGTRLTVV.

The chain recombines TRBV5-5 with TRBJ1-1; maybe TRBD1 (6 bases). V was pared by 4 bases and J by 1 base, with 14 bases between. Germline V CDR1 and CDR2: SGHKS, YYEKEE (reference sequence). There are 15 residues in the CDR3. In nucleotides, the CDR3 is TGTGCCAGCAGCCTGGGCAGGGGCTCGAACACTGAAGCTTTCTTT. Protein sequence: CASSLGRGSNTEAFF.

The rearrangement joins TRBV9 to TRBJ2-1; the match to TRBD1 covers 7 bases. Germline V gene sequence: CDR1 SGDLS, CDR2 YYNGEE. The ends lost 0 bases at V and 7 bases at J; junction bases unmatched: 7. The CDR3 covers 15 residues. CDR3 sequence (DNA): TGTGCCAGCAGCGTAGCTTGGGGCAGGGGGAATGAGCAGTTCTTC. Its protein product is CASSVAWGRGNEQFF.

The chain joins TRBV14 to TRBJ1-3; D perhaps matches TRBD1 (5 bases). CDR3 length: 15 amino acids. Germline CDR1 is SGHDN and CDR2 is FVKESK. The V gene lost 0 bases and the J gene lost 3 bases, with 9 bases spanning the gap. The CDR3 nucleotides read TGTGCCAGCAGCCAAGATGTCAGGGATGGAAACACCATATATTTT. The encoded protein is CASSQDVRDGNTIYF.